This T cell receptor beta chain was observed in a study of shared clonotypes between healthy human individuals (dated by TCRdb to the early 2020s). Describing the broader study: A couple of women and three men aged 18 to 49 years were included in the cohort. Libraries were prepared and TCR repertoires were sequenced by different laboratories using diverse techniques, in order to increase sequencing depth and limit assay-specific biases. For each donor, CD4 naive and CD4 memory were each run on three plates, CD8 naive on two plates, and CD8 memory on one plate. Per donor, leukapheresis produced somewhere between about 0.85 and 8.9 billion PBMCs. Blood TCR repertoires of five healthy adults were deeply sequenced to estimate repertoire size and the extent of clonotype sharing between individuals.

Comments on this clone: Its cognate antigen has yet to be identified. The record has no base qualities; no much larger clone is one base away.

TCR CDR3 regions were amplified from genomic DNA by multiplex PCR using the deep immunoSEQ assay. For each cell subset, the extracted genomic DNA was distributed evenly across all wells of several immunoSEQ 96-well plates, and each plate served as one replicate. Each replicate PCR for sorted subsets received around 210 ng genomic DNA, equal to roughly 30,000 T cell genomes. The purified libraries were quantified using a Qubit 3.0 fluorometer, sized with a Bioanalyzer 2100, and then quantified again using the KAPA Library Quantification kit. Every immunoSEQ 96-well plate was sequenced on a separate single-read 150-cycle Illumina NextSeq 550 flow cell. Per the authors' processing: Because the immunoSEQ output included only junctional sequences and no quality scores, the filtering could not be the same as the filtering used for full-length reads. To assign V/J genes and CDR3, sequences were annotated using PyIR, a Python wrapper for IgBLAST v1.9, with IMGT germline references. Reads were removed for weak V/J assignments (E-value above 1e-6), missing CDR3, stop codons, out-of-frame junctions, or ambiguous translated residues. V3J clonotypes were defined as sequences sharing the same inferred V gene, J gene, and CDR3 amino acid sequence. To compute the percentage overlap between repertoires, the number of shared unique clonotypes was divided by the size of the smaller repertoire. Richness of each repertoire was evaluated using RTK rarefaction, the Chao1 estimator, and Recon v2.1 estimates of unobserved clonotypes. For all TCRbeta clonotypes obtained by the gDNA method from a few donors, generation probabilities were computed with OLGA. The table was pulled from immuneACCESS by TCRdb, which kept in-frame rearrangements only. Such tables lose some clones; where checked, under half of the loss comes from unresolved V genes, and the rest has no known cause. V, J and clone size reflect that table, while D and trimming were determined from the DNA. The sample yields about 2.4 million clones; 90% to 95% were counted once. In total, the top ten clones hold 0.36% of the sample.

Taken from cysteine to phenylalanine, the CDR3 has 17 residues. Of all the DNA, just the CDR3 is kept, 51 bases in frame from base 1. Per the germline V gene, SGHRS is the CDR1 and YFSETQ is the CDR2. The V end gives up 4 bases and the J end 0 bases, leaving 10 bases in the junction not matched to a gene. Here is what the overall study found, with its caveats: Across several donors, around 5% of naive CD4, around 3.3% of naive CD8, around 2.5% of memory CD4, and approximately 0.4% of memory CD8 clonotypes were shared. The genetic and exposure-history diversity represented was limited by the small number of donors. Pairwise subsampling indicated that sequencing depth was expected to affect the degree of clonotype sharing among donors. Only blood was sampled, and tissue TCR repertoires likely differ from those in blood. Compared with non-shared clonotypes, clonotypes shared by all four sorted-subset donors had higher generation probabilities. Naive subsets generally had larger estimated clonotype richness than memory subsets. Incomplete sequencing was indicated by rarefaction of sorted-subset datasets, despite the large sequencing depth.

Healthy HIV-negative adults with no recently reported acute infections or vaccinations were included as donors. Only Caucasian adults living in Nashville, Tennessee, USA were represented among the donors. CD4+ T cells were enriched by magnetic negative selection; naive cells were then positively selected on CD45RA, and the negative fraction formed the memory subset. Blood was obtained by leukapheresis, after which PBMCs were separated by Ficoll-Histopaque density gradient centrifugation and cryopreserved in liquid nitrogen vapor phase. Purity and quantity of every magnetically sorted T cell population were checked by analytical flow cytometry. From each sorted fraction, genomic DNA was isolated and quantified by UV absorbance on a Nanodrop 2000c.

The receptor was isolated from a man aged 18-30 years in good health. Some clones in this sample may be carry-over from other donors' samples. The chain links TRBV5-1 with TRBJ1-3, and 7 junctional nucleotides match TRBD1. Sequenced material: naive CD4+ T cells from PBMCs. In light of the paper, this sample's cell subset or site label describes: CD45RA+ positively selected. The nucleotide sequence reads as follows: TGCGCCAGCAGCCAGAGGGGGACAGTGAGCTCTGGAAACACCATATATTTT. This sequence encodes CASSQRGTVSSGNTIYF.